These T cell receptor beta chains were read from a single sample in a study of control samples from healthy donors and cancer patients. TCRdb's table, derived via immunoSEQ multiplex PCR, lists solely in-frame clones and lacks some. Seen here are some 64,000 clones, 80% to 90% observed once, and the top ten hold about 2.2%. The source material was PBMCs. Receptors were obtained from a woman aged 45-65 years with head and neck cancer. CDR3s include the opening cysteine and the closing phenylalanine or tryptophan. A D gene is named only where the DNA matches it firmly. Expanded clones are given a class, and other clones once, few, many or no size at all.

-,-,TRBJ2-7,TRBV28,CASSLGGTYEQYF,TGTGCCAGCAGTTTGGGGGGAACCTACGAGCAGTACTTC
-,-,TRBJ1-2,TRBV6-5,CASRRGAGNYGYTF,TGTGCCAGCAGGCGGGGGGCGGGTAACTATGGCTACACCTTC
-,-,TRBJ1-2,TRBV19,CASSGQLKGAYGYTF,TGTGCCAGTAGTGGGCAGCTTAAGGGCGCCTATGGCTACACCTTC
TRBD1,-,TRBJ1-1,TRBV11-1,CASSPGTGATEAFF,TGTGCCAGCAGCCCGGGGACAGGGGCGACTGAAGCTTTCTTT
TRBD1,-,TRBJ1-2,TRBV28,CASSLASFRDRGISNYGYTF,TGTGCCAGCAGTTTGGCCTCCTTCCGGGACAGGGGAATTTCTAACTATGGCTACACCTTC
TRBD1,-,TRBJ1-3,TRBV7-2,CASSAYRGTGNTIYF,TGTGCCAGCAGCGCCTACAGGGGGACTGGAAACACCATATATTTT
-,-,TRBJ1-2,TRBV11-2,CASSLSPGPGGGYTF,TGTGCCAGCAGCCTTAGTCCGGGGCCGGGGGGTGGCTACACCTTC
-,few,TRBJ1-2,TRBV19,CASSRDFNYGYTF,TGTGCCAGTAGCAGGGATTTTAACTATGGCTACACCTTC
-,-,TRBJ1-1,TRBV19,CASSQTDLNTEAFF,TGTGCCAGTAGTCAAACAGATTTGAACACTGAAGCTTTCTTT
-,-,TRBJ1-4,TRBV7-2,CASSPRGGNEKLFF,TGTGCCAGCAGCCCCAGGGGTGGTAATGAAAAACTGTTTTTT
-,-,TRBJ2-2,TRBV12-3/TRBV12-4,CASSPAQFGELFF,TGTGCCAGCAGTCCAGCCCAATTCGGGGAGCTGTTTTTT
TRBD2,-,TRBJ2-5,TRBV28,CASSSRLAGANQETQYF,TGTGCCAGCAGTTCCCGACTAGCGGGGGCCAACCAAGAGACCCAGTACTTC
TRBD1,-,TRBJ2-2,TRBV5-1,CASSHSGTETKTGELFF,TGCGCCAGCAGCCACTCCGGGACAGAGACGAAAACCGGGGAGCTGTTTTTT
TRBD1,-,TRBJ1-5,TRBV7-2,CASSWTGFNQPQHF,TGTGCCAGCAGCTGGACAGGTTTCAATCAGCCCCAGCATTTT
-,-,TRBJ1-1,TRBV7-6,CASSYTSGYEAFF,TGTGCCAGCAGCTACACCTCAGGGTATGAAGCTTTCTTT
-,-,TRBJ1-4,TRBV5-1,CASSFSGTNEKLFF,TGCGCCAGCAGCTTTTCAGGGACTAATGAAAAACTGTTTTTT
-,-,TRBJ2-3,TRBV6-1,CASSEGRRTQYF,TGTGCCAGCAGCGAAGGGCGACGTACGCAGTATTTT
-,-,TRBJ2-1,TRBV19,CASSIVGRGHNEQFF,TGTGCCAGTAGTATCGTGGGACGGGGACACAATGAGCAGTTCTTC
-,-,TRBJ2-3,TRBV6-1,CASSESGWGVDTQYF,TGTGCCAGCAGTGAATCGGGTTGGGGGGTAGATACGCAGTATTTT
-,-,TRBJ1-2,TRBV3-1/TRBV3-2,CASSQDFGTNSNYGYTF,TGTGCCAGCAGCCAAGATTTCGGGACAAACTCTAACTATGGCTACACCTTC
TRBD1,once,TRBJ2-3,TRBV7-8,CASSLAGGQGRSDTQYF,TGTGCCAGCAGCTTAGCGGGGGGACAGGGTAGATCGGATACGCAGTATTTT
-,-,TRBJ1-2,TRBV29-1,CSVVHRQPPLYGYTF,TGCAGCGTTGTCCATCGGCAGCCGCCTCTTTATGGCTACACCTTC
-,-,TRBJ2-7,TRBV5-6,CASSSPRPSYEQYF,TGTGCCAGCAGCTCCCCCAGGCCTTCCTACGAGCAGTACTTC
-,-,TRBJ2-7,TRBV5-6,CASSLVGYEQYF,TGTGCCAGCAGCTTGGTAGGATACGAGCAGTACTTC
-,-,TRBJ2-5,TRBV3-1/TRBV3-2,CASSQPMDYRRAQYF,TGTGCCAGCAGCCAACCGATGGACTACCGGAGGGCCCAGTACTTC
-,-,TRBJ1-4,TRBV7-6,CASSLAAIGRANEKLFF,TGTGCCAGCAGCTTAGCGGCGATCGGGCGGGCTAATGAAAAACTGTTTTTT
TRBD1,-,TRBJ1-6,TRBV4-2,CASSHGGQGRSYNSPLHF,TGTGCCAGCAGCCACGGAGGACAGGGAAGATCCTATAATTCACCCCTCCACTTT
-,-,TRBJ1-2,TRBV25-1,CASSEFGRDYGYTF,TGTGCCAGCAGTGAATTCGGCAGGGACTATGGCTACACCTTC
TRBD2,once,TRBJ2-5,TRBV7-9,CASSSGLAGPYQETQYF,TGTGCCAGCAGCTCGGGACTAGCGGGGCCGTACCAAGAGACCCAGTACTTC
-,-,TRBJ2-5,TRBV5-4,CASSPGGGFQETQYF,TGTGCCAGCAGCCCAGGAGGGGGGTTCCAAGAGACCCAGTACTTC
TRBD1,-,TRBJ1-3,TRBV19,CASKGGQDSGNTIYF,TGTGCCAGTAAAGGGGGACAGGACTCTGGAAACACCATATATTTT
-,-,TRBJ2-7,TRBV11-2,CASSLALGSGYEQYF,TGTGCCAGCAGCTTAGCCCTAGGGTCGGGCTACGAGCAGTACTTC
-,-,TRBJ1-4,TRBV15,CATSRGLNEKLFF,TGTGCCACCAGCCGGGGCCTTAATGAAAAACTGTTTTTT
-,-,TRBJ1-2,TRBV29-1,CSVDESGYTF,TGCAGCGTAGACGAATCTGGCTACACCTTC
-,-,TRBJ1-4,TRBV3-1/TRBV3-2,CASSGFGEKLFF,TGTGCCAGCTCCGGGTTTGGTGAAAAACTGTTTTTT
TRBD1,once,TRBJ2-7,TRBV19,CATKRTGDPYEQYF,TGTGCCACCAAAAGGACAGGGGACCCCTACGAGCAGTACTTC
-,-,TRBJ1-2,TRBV27,CASSRQPGYMNGYTF,TGTGCCAGCAGTCGCCAACCGGGATATATGAATGGCTACACCTTC